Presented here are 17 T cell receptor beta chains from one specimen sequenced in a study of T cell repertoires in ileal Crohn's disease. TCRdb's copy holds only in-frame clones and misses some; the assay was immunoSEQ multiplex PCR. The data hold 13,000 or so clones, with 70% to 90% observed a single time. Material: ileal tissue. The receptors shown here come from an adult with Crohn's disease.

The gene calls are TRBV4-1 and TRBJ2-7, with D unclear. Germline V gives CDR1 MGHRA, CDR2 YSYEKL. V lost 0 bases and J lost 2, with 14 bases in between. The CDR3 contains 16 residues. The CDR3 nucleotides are TGCGCCAGCAGCCAAGATCCTGTCAGAACAGCCTACGAGCAGTACTTC. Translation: CASSQDPVRTAYEQYF.

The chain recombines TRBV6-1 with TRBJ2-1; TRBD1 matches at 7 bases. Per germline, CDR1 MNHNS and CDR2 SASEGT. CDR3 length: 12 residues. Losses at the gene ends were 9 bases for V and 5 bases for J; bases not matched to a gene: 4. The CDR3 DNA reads TGTGCCAGTAACAGGGGTCACAATGAGCAGTTCTTC. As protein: CASNRGHNEQFF.

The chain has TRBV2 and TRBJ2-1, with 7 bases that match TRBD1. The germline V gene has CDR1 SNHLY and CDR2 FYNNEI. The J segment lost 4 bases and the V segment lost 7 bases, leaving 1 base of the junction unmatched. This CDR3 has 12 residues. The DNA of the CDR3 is TGTGCCAGCAAGGGACAGTACAATGAGCAGTTCTTC. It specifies CASKGQYNEQFF.

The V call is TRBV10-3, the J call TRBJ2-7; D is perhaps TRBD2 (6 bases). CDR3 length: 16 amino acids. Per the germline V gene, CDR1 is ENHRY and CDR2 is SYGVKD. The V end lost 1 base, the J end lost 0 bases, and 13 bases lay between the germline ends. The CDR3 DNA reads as TGTGCCATCAGTGAGTTTACTAGCAAAAGCTCCTACGAGCAGTACTTC. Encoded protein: CAISEFTSKSSYEQYF.

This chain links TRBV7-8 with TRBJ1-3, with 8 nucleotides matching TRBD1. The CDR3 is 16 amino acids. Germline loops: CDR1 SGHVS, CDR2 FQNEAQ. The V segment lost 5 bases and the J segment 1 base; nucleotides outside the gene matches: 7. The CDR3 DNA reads TGTGCCAGCAGCAGGGACAGGTCTCTTTCTGGAAACACCATATATTTT. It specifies CASSRDRSLSGNTIYF.

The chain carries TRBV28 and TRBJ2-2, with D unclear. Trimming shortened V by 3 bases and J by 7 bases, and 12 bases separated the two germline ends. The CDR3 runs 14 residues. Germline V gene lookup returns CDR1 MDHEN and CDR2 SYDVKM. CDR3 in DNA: TGTGCCAGCAGTTTGACCGCGGTCATCGGGGAGCTGTTTTTT. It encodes CASSLTAVIGELFF.

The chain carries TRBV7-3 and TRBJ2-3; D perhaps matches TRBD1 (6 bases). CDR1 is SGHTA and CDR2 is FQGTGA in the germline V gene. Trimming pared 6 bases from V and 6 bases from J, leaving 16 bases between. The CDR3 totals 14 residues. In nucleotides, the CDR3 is TGTGCCAGCAGAGGGGACATCTCCACGGATACGCAGTATTTT. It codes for CASRGDISTDTQYF.

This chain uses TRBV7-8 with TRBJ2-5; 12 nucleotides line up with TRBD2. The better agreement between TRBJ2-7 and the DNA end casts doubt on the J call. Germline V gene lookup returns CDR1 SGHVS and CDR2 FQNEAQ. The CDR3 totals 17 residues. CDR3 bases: TGTGCCAGCAGCCTTCAGAGGACTAGCGGGAAATCCTACGAGCAGTACTTC. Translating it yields CASSLQRTSGKSYEQYF.

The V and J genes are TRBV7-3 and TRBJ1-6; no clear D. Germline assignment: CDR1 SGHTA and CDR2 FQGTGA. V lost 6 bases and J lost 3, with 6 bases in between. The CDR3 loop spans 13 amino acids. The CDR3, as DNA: TGTGCCAGCAGTAGTCTCTATAATTCACCCCTCCACTTT. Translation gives CASSSLYNSPLHF. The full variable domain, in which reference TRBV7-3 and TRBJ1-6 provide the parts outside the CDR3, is GAGVSQTPSNKVTEKGKYVELRCDPISGHTALYWYRQSLGQGPEFLIYFQGTGAADDSGLPNDRFFAVRPEGSVSTLKIQRTERGDSAVYLCASSSLYNSPLHFGNGTRLTVT.

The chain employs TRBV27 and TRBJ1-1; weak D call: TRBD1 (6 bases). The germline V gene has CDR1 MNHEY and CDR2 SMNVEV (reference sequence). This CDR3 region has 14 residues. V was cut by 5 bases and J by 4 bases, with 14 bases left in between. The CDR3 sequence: CASSPRTVLTEAFF. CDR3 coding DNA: TGTGCCAGCAGTCCCCGGACAGTCCTCACTGAAGCTTTCTTT.

The CDR3: CASRRDYPPKQYF. CDR3 DNA sequence: TGTGCCAGCCGCCGGGACTACCCCCCTAAGCAGTACTTC. The rearrangement uses TRBV2 and TRBJ2-7, with 7 bases lining up with TRBD2. The CDR3 runs to 13 residues. J gave up 8 bases and V 8 bases, and 12 bases lay outside the gene matches. Germline CDR1 SNHLY, CDR2 FYNNEI.

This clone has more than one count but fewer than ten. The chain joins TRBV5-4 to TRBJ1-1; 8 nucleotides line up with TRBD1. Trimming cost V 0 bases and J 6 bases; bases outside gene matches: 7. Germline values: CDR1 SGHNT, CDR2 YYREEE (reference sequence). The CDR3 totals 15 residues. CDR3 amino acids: CASSLAGTGTAEAFF. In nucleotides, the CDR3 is TGTGCCAGCAGCTTGGCCGGGACAGGTACCGCTGAAGCTTTCTTT. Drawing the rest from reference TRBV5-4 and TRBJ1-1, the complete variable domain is ETGVTQSPTHLIKTRGQQVTLRCSSQSGHNTVSWYQQALGQGPQFIFQYYREEENGRGNFPPRFSGLQFPNYSSELNVNALELDDSALYLCASSLAGTGTAEAFFGQGTRLTVV.

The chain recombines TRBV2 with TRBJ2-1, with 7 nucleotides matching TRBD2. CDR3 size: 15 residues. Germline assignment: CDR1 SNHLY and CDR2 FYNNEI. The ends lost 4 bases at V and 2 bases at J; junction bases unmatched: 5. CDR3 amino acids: CASSVGGSAYNEQFF. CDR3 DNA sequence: TGTGCCAGCAGTGTCGGCGGGAGCGCCTACAATGAGCAGTTCTTC.

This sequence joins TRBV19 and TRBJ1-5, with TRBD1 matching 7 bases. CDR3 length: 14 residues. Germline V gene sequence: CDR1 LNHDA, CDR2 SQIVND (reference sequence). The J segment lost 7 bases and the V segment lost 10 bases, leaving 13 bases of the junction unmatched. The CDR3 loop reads CATATGNRLQPQHF. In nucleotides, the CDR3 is TGTGCCACCGCGACAGGGAATAGGCTACAGCCCCAGCATTTT.

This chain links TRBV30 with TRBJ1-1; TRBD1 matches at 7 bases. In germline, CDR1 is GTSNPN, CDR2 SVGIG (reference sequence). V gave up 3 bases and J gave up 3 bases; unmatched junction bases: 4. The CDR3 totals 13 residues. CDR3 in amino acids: CAWSRDSYTEAFF. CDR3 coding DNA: TGTGCCTGGAGCCGGGACAGTTACACTGAAGCTTTCTTT.

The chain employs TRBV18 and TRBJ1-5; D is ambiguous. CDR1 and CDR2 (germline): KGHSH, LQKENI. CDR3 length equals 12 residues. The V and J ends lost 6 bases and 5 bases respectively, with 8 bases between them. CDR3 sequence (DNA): TGTGCCAGCTCCCGGTTGGATCAGCCCCAGCATTTT. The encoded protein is CASSRLDQPQHF.

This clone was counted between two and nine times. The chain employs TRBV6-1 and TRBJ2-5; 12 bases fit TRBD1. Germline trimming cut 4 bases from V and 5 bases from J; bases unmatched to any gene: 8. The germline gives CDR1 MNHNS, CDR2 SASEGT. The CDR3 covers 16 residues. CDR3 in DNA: TGTGCCAGCAGTGCCTCCGGGACAGGGGGCAGGGAGACCCAGTACTTC. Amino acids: CASSASGTGGRETQYF.